These 28 T cell receptor beta chains originate from one sample sequenced in a study of blood T cell repertoires in COVID-19. The table came from immunoSEQ multiplex PCR; TCRdb's copy has only in-frame clones and leaves some out. This table holds some 250,000 clones, around nine tenths found once. Sequencing used peripheral blood. The receptors were gathered from a woman in her sixties with COVID-19, enrolled during active disease.

The rearrangement joins TRBV5-6 to TRBJ2-1, with 7 bases matching TRBD1. Germline CDR1 is SGHDT and CDR2 is YYEEEE. The V and J ends lost 5 bases and 0 bases, in that order; junction bases with no gene match: 14. The CDR3 length is 18 residues. This CDR3 is CASSFWTGSSFSYNEQFF. CDR3 nucleotides: TGTGCCAGCAGTTTTTGGACAGGATCTTCATTCTCCTACAATGAGCAGTTCTTC. The complete variable domain, with remaining parts taken from reference TRBV5-6 and TRBJ2-1, reads DAGVTQSPTHLIKTRGQQVTLRCSPKSGHDTVSWYQQALGQGPQFIFQYYEEEERQRGNFPDRFSGHQFPNYSSELNVNALLLGDSALYLCASSFWTGSSFSYNEQFFGPGTRLTVL.

J is TRBJ2-7 and V is TRBV5-1; D possibly corresponds to TRBD2 (6 bases). Germline V gene lookup returns CDR1 SGHRS and CDR2 YFSETQ. Between the trimmed V and J ends, which lost 3 bases and 2 bases, there was a span of 12 bases. CDR3 size: 14 residues. The CDR3 here is CASSSGTPPYEQYF. The CDR3 DNA sequence: TGCGCCAGCAGCTCCGGGACTCCTCCCTACGAGCAGTACTTC. Full variable domain (remainder filled in from reference TRBV5-1 and TRBJ2-7): KAGVTQTPRYLIKTRGQQVTLSCSPISGHRSVSWYQQTPGQGLQFLFEYFSETQRNKGNFPGRFSGRQFSNSRSEMNVSTLELGDSALYLCASSSGTPPYEQYFGPGTRLTVT.

CDR3 protein: CASMGGTRRAFF. The CDR3 bases are TGTGCCAGCATGGGCGGCACCCGGAGGGCTTTCTTT. The J gene is TRBJ1-1, the V gene TRBV28; D remains ambiguous. The germline CDR1 and CDR2 sequences are MDHEN and SYDVKM. This CDR3 contains 12 residues. The V and J ends lost 7 bases and 11 bases respectively, with 17 bases between them.

The chain has TRBV30 and TRBJ2-5; D possibly corresponds to TRBD2 (7 bases). This CDR3 region has 16 residues. V shed 3 bases and J shed 5 bases, with 22 bases lying between them. Germline CDR1 reads GTSNPN; CDR2 reads SVGIG (reference sequence). The CDR3 DNA is TGTGCCTGGAGCTTGGGGGCGGGGGCTAGTCAGGAGACCCAGTACTTC. It codes for CAWSLGAGASQETQYF.

The chain combines TRBV5-1 with TRBJ1-2; TRBD1 aligns across 9 bases. Trimming removed 5 bases from V and 7 bases from J; junction bases left unmatched: 18. Germline-derived CDR1 and CDR2 are SGHRS and YFSETQ. The CDR3 covers 17 residues. The CDR3 loop is CASRAGKGDRAIRGYTF. CDR3 in DNA: TGCGCCAGCAGAGCCGGGAAGGGGGACAGGGCAATTCGTGGCTACACCTTC.

The chain links TRBV28 to TRBJ2-7; weak D call: TRBD2 (6 bases). CDR1 and CDR2 from the germline V gene are MDHEN and SYDVKM. The CDR3 runs to 17 residues. The V end lost 3 bases, the J end lost 1 base, and 19 bases lay between the germline ends. The CDR3 is CASSLSWASEESYEQYF. Written as DNA, the CDR3 is TGTGCCAGCAGTTTGTCATGGGCTAGCGAAGAATCCTACGAGCAGTACTTC.

This sequence joins TRBV7-3 and TRBJ1-1, with TRBD1 identical over 7 bases. The J segment lost 4 bases and the V segment lost 3 bases, leaving 5 bases of the junction unmatched. Germline assignment: CDR1 SGHTA and CDR2 FQGTGA. The CDR3 loop spans 14 amino acids. This chain's CDR3 is CASSLFRGPTEAFF. CDR3 nucleotide sequence: TGTGCCAGCAGCTTGTTTAGGGGGCCCACTGAAGCTTTCTTT.

The J gene is TRBJ2-7, the V gene TRBV30; maybe TRBD2 (5 bases). The CDR3 spans 13 residues. The ends were cut back, 5 bases at V and 4 bases at J, with 15 bases in the middle. Germline CDR1 reads GTSNPN; CDR2 reads SVGIG (reference sequence). The CDR3 spells CAWVGLRGYEQYF. CDR3 nucleotides: TGTGCCTGGGTTGGCCTTCGGGGTTACGAGCAGTACTTC.

This chain uses TRBV19 with TRBJ1-5, with 8 positions matching TRBD1. The CDR3 sequence is 15 residues long. CDR1 and CDR2 (germline): LNHDA, SQIVND (reference sequence). The junction had 5 bases not matched to a gene; V was cut back by 7 bases and J by 0 bases. The DNA of the CDR3 is TGTGCCAGTACCAGGACAGGGAATAGCAATCAGCCCCAGCATTTT. It codes for CASTRTGNSNQPQHF.

This chain joins TRBV28 and TRBJ2-2, with D maybe TRBD2 (5 bases). Germline loops: CDR1 MDHEN, CDR2 SYDVKM. V was cut by 10 bases and J by 4 bases, with 13 bases left in between. CDR3 size: 13 residues. CDR3 DNA sequence: TGTGCCATCAACGGACTGAGCACCGGGGAGCTGTTTTTT. Its translation: CAINGLSTGELFF.

The chain has TRBV6-1 and TRBJ1-4; unclear D gene. Trimming shortened V by 3 bases and J by 2 bases, and 7 bases separated the two germline ends. Germline V CDR1 and CDR2: MNHNS, SASEGT. CDR3 length: 14 residues. DNA for the CDR3: TGTGCCAGCAGTGAGAGGTGGACTAATGAAAAACTGTTTTTT. Its protein product is CASSERWTNEKLFF.

The chain carries TRBV10-3 and TRBJ1-5, with D perhaps matching TRBD1 (6 bases). V was cut by 0 bases and J by 7 bases, with 13 bases left in between. The CDR3 is 15 amino acids. The V gene's germline CDR1 is ENHRY and CDR2 SYGVKD. The CDR3 region has the DNA TGTGCCATCAGTGAGTCGGGGCAGGGGTACCAGCCCCAGCATTTT. Its translation: CAISESGQGYQPQHF.

This clone has only a few counts. The chain uses TRBV7-9 and TRBJ2-1; tentative D call: TRBD1 (5 bases). The V gene lost 2 bases and the J gene lost 13 bases, with 12 bases spanning the gap. The CDR3 covers 12 residues. CDR1 and CDR2 from the germline V gene are SEHNR and FQNEAQ (reference sequence). The CDR3 sequence: CASSLIRQGQFF. The CDR3 DNA sequence: TGTGCCAGCAGCTTAATTCGGCAGGGTCAGTTCTTC. Complete variable domain (other parts from reference TRBV7-9 and TRBJ2-1): DTGVSQNPRHKITKRGQNVTFRCDPISEHNRLYWYRQTLGQGPEFLTYFQNEAQLEKSRLLSDRFSAERPKGSFSTLEIQRTEQGDSAMYLCASSLIRQGQFFGPGTRLTVL.

The V and J genes are TRBV24-1 and TRBJ2-1; 10 bases align to TRBD2. CDR3 length: 16 amino acids. CDR1 and CDR2 from the germline V gene are KGHDR and SFDVKD. The V gene end was trimmed by 5 bases and the J gene end by 2 bases; junction bases not matched to a gene: 5. The chain's CDR3 is CATSAPSGGAYNEQFF. The CDR3 nucleotides read TGTGCCACCAGTGCCCCTAGCGGGGGAGCCTACAATGAGCAGTTCTTC.

The chain uses TRBV7-9 and TRBJ1-2, with a tentative D call TRBD1 (6 bases). Trimming left V 3 bases short and J 5 bases short, with 19 bases between. Germline V gene data show CDR1 as SEHNR and CDR2 as FQNEAQ (reference sequence). This CDR3 comprises 16 residues. The DNA of the CDR3 is TGTGCCAGCAGCTTTTTCACAGGGCCAACGGTTTATGGCTACACCTTC. Protein sequence: CASSFFTGPTVYGYTF. The full variable domain, completed using reference TRBV7-9 and TRBJ1-2, is DTGVSQNPRHKITKRGQNVTFRCDPISEHNRLYWYRQTLGQGPEFLTYFQNEAQLEKSRLLSDRFSAERPKGSFSTLEIQRTEQGDSAMYLCASSFFTGPTVYGYTFGSGTRLTVV.

J is TRBJ2-2 and V is TRBV4-2; 10 positions match TRBD2. The CDR3 extends over 16 amino acids. Trimming removed 1 base from V and 5 bases from J; junction bases left unmatched: 4. Germline CDR1 reads LGHNA; CDR2 reads YNFKEQ. CDR3 protein: CASSQVSGRRTGELFF. The CDR3 coding sequence is TGTGCCAGCAGCCAAGTTAGCGGGAGGCGTACCGGGGAGCTGTTTTTT.

This chain connects TRBV18 to TRBJ1-4; 7 bases align to TRBD1. The germline V gene has CDR1 KGHSH and CDR2 LQKENI. Germline trimming cut 2 bases from V and 4 bases from J; bases unmatched to any gene: 7. The CDR3 is 16 residues long. The CDR3 sequence is CASSPGGTVLNEKLFF. The CDR3 DNA follows: TGTGCCAGCTCACCAGGCGGGACAGTTCTTAATGAAAAACTGTTTTTT.

The V call is TRBV9, the J call TRBJ1-4; D possibly corresponds to TRBD1 (5 bases). Germline CDR1 is SGDLS and CDR2 is YYNGEE. V was clipped by 4 bases and J by 8 bases, with 18 bases between them. CDR3 length: 15 amino acids. CDR3 amino acids: CASSRRALGQEKLFF. The CDR3, as DNA: TGTGCCAGCAGCCGCAGGGCTTTGGGGCAGGAAAAACTGTTTTTT.

The genes are TRBV5-1 and TRBJ2-7; TRBD2 is a possible D gene (6 bases). Germline V gives CDR1 SGHRS, CDR2 YFSETQ. The CDR3 loop spans 18 amino acids. V shed 2 bases and J shed 2 bases, with 23 bases lying between them. In DNA, the CDR3 is TGCGCCAGCAGCTTCTCCACCCTTCCGGGGGTGGACCCCTACGAGCAGTACTTC. This translates into CASSFSTLPGVDPYEQYF.

The chain uses TRBV7-9 and TRBJ1-1; perhaps TRBD1 as D (5 bases). This CDR3 contains 14 residues. Germline V gene sequence: CDR1 SEHNR, CDR2 FQNEAQ (reference sequence). V shed 2 bases and J shed 1 base, with 8 bases lying between them. The CDR3 here is CASSLNRQNTEAFF. As DNA, the CDR3 is TGTGCCAGCAGCTTAAACAGGCAGAACACTGAAGCTTTCTTT.

A single count supports this clone. The V call is TRBV18, the J call TRBJ1-5; D gene ambiguous. The ends were cut back, 5 bases at V and 0 bases at J, with 8 bases in the middle. Per the germline V gene, CDR1 is KGHSH and CDR2 is LQKENI. There are 14 residues in the CDR3. The CDR3 reads CASSGGGSNQPQHF. The CDR3 bases are TGTGCCAGCTCAGGAGGAGGTAGCAATCAGCCCCAGCATTTT.

This clone was seen a handful of times. This chain connects TRBV7-3 to TRBJ2-1; no clear D. V lost 5 bases, J lost 3 bases, and 11 bases lay in between. This CDR3 has 14 amino acids. Germline CDR1 reads SGHTA; CDR2 reads FQGTGA. The chain's CDR3 is CASSPPGSYNEQFF. As DNA, the CDR3 is TGTGCCAGCAGCCCCCCGGGTAGCTACAATGAGCAGTTCTTC.

The chain couples TRBV7-9 to TRBJ1-3; 11 bases fit TRBD1. From germline, CDR1 is SEHNR and CDR2 FQNEAQ (reference sequence). With 0 bases clipped from V and 5 bases from J, the junction kept 3 bases outside the gene matches. CDR3 length: 16 amino acids. CDR3 in amino acids: CASSLAGTGGRNTIYF. The CDR3 DNA follows: TGTGCCAGCAGCTTAGCCGGGACAGGGGGAAGAAACACCATATATTTT.

The J gene is TRBJ1-2, the V gene TRBV20-1; D not certain. Trimming pared 3 bases from V and 2 bases from J, leaving 13 bases between. The V gene's germline CDR1 is DFQATT and CDR2 SNEGSKA (reference sequence). The CDR3 runs 14 residues. DNA of the CDR3: TGCAGTGCTAGTTACCGGTTGAAAAACTATGGCTACACCTTC. The encoded protein is CSASYRLKNYGYTF.

This clone has only one observation. The rearrangement uses TRBV24-1 and TRBJ2-2; 9 bases are shared with TRBD1. This CDR3 region has 16 residues. Unmatched junction bases numbered 8, after V lost 3 bases and J lost 7 bases. The germline gives CDR1 KGHDR, CDR2 SFDVKD. CDR3 nucleotide sequence: TGTGCCACCAGTGATATGAACAGGGGGCAGCACGGGGAGCTGTTTTTT. Its protein product is CATSDMNRGQHGELFF.

This clone was observed once. The genes are TRBV27 and TRBJ1-5; D perhaps matches TRBD1 (5 bases). The length of the CDR3 is 13 residues. The V gene's germline CDR1 is MNHEY and CDR2 SMNVEV (reference sequence). V shed 5 bases and J shed 9 bases, with 14 bases lying between them. In DNA form, the CDR3 reads TGTGCCAGCAGTCCCGTTCGGGGGTTGCCCCAGCATTTT. Its translation is CASSPVRGLPQHF.

The chain employs TRBV10-2 and TRBJ2-7; 7 bases are shared with TRBD1. J was trimmed by 3 bases and V by 4 bases; bases with no gene match: 9. The CDR3 has 15 amino acids. From germline, CDR1 is WSHSY and CDR2 SAAADI. The CDR3 bases are TGCGCCAGCAGTGGACAGGGCACCAACAGCTACGAGCAGTACTTC. Encoded protein: CASSGQGTNSYEQYF.

The genes are TRBV5-4 and TRBJ2-1; the D gene is possibly TRBD2 (5 bases). Germline V gene lookup returns CDR1 SGHNT and CDR2 YYREEE (reference sequence). This CDR3 is 14 amino acids long. V was cut by 5 bases and J by 3 bases, with 12 bases left in between. The CDR3 loop reads CASSLKAGYNEQFF. The CDR3 DNA follows: TGTGCCAGCAGTCTCAAGGCGGGCTACAATGAGCAGTTCTTC.